Shown below are 14 T cell receptor beta chains from a single sample sequenced in a study of cytomegalovirus exposure and HLA in healthy donors. Researchers ran the PCR with 60 Vbeta and 13 Jbeta primers. Using immunoSEQ multiplex PCR, the repertoire was profiled, and TCRdb retains in-frame clones only, with some absent. The sample contains roughly 150,000 clones, roughly 83% of which appear only once. The specimen was PBMCs. The receptors come from a boy aged 2 to 9 in good health and CMV-seronegative.

The CDR3 nucleotides read TGTGCCAGCAGAAGCCTACAGGGGAATACGGAAGCTTTCTTT. Translating gives CASRSLQGNTEAFF. The J gene is TRBJ1-1, the V gene TRBV27, with 7 nucleotides matching TRBD1. Germline lookup yields CDR1 MNHEY and CDR2 SMNVEV (reference sequence). The CDR3 has 14 residues. V was clipped by 6 bases and J by 8 bases; unmatched bases: 12.

This chain joins TRBV7-9 and TRBJ2-3; 8 nucleotides match TRBD2. Germline CDR1 is SEHNR and CDR2 is FQNEAQ (reference sequence). This CDR3 is built from 15 residues. V was clipped by 6 bases and J by 0 bases; unmatched bases: 5. The CDR3 DNA sequence: TGTGCCAGCAGAATCGGACTAGCCAGCACAGATACGCAGTATTTT. It codes for CASRIGLASTDTQYF. The full variable domain, its missing parts supplied by reference TRBV7-9 and TRBJ2-3, is DTGVSQNPRHKITKRGQNVTFRCDPISEHNRLYWYRQTLGQGPEFLTYFQNEAQLEKSRLLSDRFSAERPKGSFSTLEIQRTEQGDSAMYLCASRIGLASTDTQYFGPGTRLTVL.

The J gene is TRBJ1-1, the V gene TRBV27, with 7 bases that match TRBD1. From germline, CDR1 is MNHEY and CDR2 SMNVEV (reference sequence). V lost 5 bases, J lost 2 bases, and 5 bases stayed unmatched. This CDR3 region has 14 residues. The CDR3 DNA reads as TGTGCCAGCAGTGTAGACAGGGTCAACACTGAAGCTTTCTTT. Encoded protein: CASSVDRVNTEAFF.

The rearrangement joins TRBV27 to TRBJ2-4, with D maybe TRBD2 (6 bases). V lost 7 bases, J lost 6 bases, and 13 bases lay in between. CDR1 and CDR2 from the germline V gene are MNHEY and SMNVEV (reference sequence). The CDR3 has 13 residues. CDR3 in DNA: TGTGCCAGCAAAATGGTGGGGGGAAACATTCAGTACTTC. Translation gives CASKMVGGNIQYF.

V usage is TRBV19 and J usage is TRBJ1-5; 8 nucleotides line up with TRBD1. Trimming took 7 bases from V and 3 from J; bases not matched to a gene: 5. The length of the CDR3 is 14 residues. Germline V gene lookup returns CDR1 LNHDA and CDR2 SQIVND (reference sequence). The CDR3 loop reads CASNPGGVNQPQHF. CDR3 in DNA: TGTGCCAGTAATCCAGGGGGCGTCAATCAGCCCCAGCATTTT. Drawing the rest from reference TRBV19 and TRBJ1-5, the complete variable domain is DGGITQSPKYLFRKEGQNVTLSCEQNLNHDAMYWYRQDPGQGLRLIYYSQIVNDFQKGDIAEGYSVSREKKESFPLTVTSAQKNPTAFYLCASNPGGVNQPQHFGDGTRLSIL.

The chain combines TRBV27 with TRBJ1-2, with a tentative D call TRBD1 (5 bases). The CDR3 is 15 residues long. V was shortened by 2 bases and J by 9 bases, with 19 bases between the two germline ends. The germline gives CDR1 MNHEY, CDR2 SMNVEV (reference sequence). The CDR3 coding sequence is TGTGCCAGCAGTTTAGGCTATGCTGGGGGGAGTCGCTACACCTTC. Protein: CASSLGYAGGSRYTF.

This clone showed up just a few times. The genes are TRBV6-6 and TRBJ1-2; perhaps TRBD1 as D (5 bases). The CDR3 runs to 14 residues. V dropped 2 bases and J dropped 8 bases, with 15 bases sitting between them. From germline, CDR1 is MNHNY and CDR2 SVGAGI (reference sequence). The CDR3 here is CASSYTSREGGYTF. The CDR3 DNA follows: TGTGCCAGCAGTTACACTTCCAGGGAGGGCGGCTACACCTTC.

The rearrangement uses TRBV7-2 and TRBJ2-3; a possible D gene is TRBD2 (5 bases). The germline V gene has CDR1 SGHTA and CDR2 FQGNSA. V was trimmed by 3 bases and J by 2 bases, leaving 9 bases between them. The CDR3 consists of 14 residues. As DNA, the CDR3 is TGTGCCAGCAGCTTCGGGGATCCCACAGATACGCAGTATTTT. Translation: CASSFGDPTDTQYF. The complete variable domain, with remaining parts taken from reference TRBV7-2 and TRBJ2-3, reads GAGVSQSPSNKVTEKGKDVELRCDPISGHTALYWYRQSLGQGLEFLIYFQGNSAPDKSGLPSDRFSAERTGGSVSTLTIQRTQQEDSAVYLCASSFGDPTDTQYFGPGTRLTVL.

The chain joins TRBV6-5 to TRBJ1-1; D remains unclear. V was shortened by 6 bases and J by 1 base, with 3 bases between the two germline ends. CDR1 is MNHEY and CDR2 is SVGAGI in the germline V gene. This CDR3 has 11 amino acids. CDR3 nucleotide sequence: TGTGCCAGCAGGAGGAACACTGAAGCTTTCTTT. It codes for CASRRNTEAFF.

This clone was observed a handful of times. The J gene is TRBJ2-3, the V gene TRBV30; possible D gene TRBD2, 7 bases. This CDR3 is 13 amino acids long. The germline gives CDR1 GTSNPN, CDR2 SVGIG (reference sequence). The V gene lost 3 bases and the J gene lost 6 bases, with 13 bases spanning the gap. This CDR3 reads CAWSGLGGDTQYF. The CDR3 nucleotides are TGTGCCTGGAGCGGACTAGGGGGGGATACGCAGTATTTT.

The J gene is TRBJ2-3, the V gene TRBV7-2; no reliable D call. This CDR3 is built from 12 residues. Trimming shortened V by 5 bases and J by 6 bases, and 9 bases separated the two germline ends. Germline lookup yields CDR1 SGHTA and CDR2 FQGNSA. The DNA for the CDR3 is TGTGCCAGCAGCGCGTTCGTGGATACGCAGTATTTT. Translating gives CASSAFVDTQYF.

The CDR3 sequence is CASSQAGPSKETQYF. The DNA of the CDR3 is TGCGCCAGCAGCCAAGCAGGGCCAAGTAAAGAGACCCAGTACTTC. The chain combines TRBV4-1 with TRBJ2-5, with TRBD1 as a possible D gene (5 bases). V lost 1 base to trimming and J lost 3 bases, with 12 bases between them. CDR3 length: 15 residues. CDR1 is MGHRA and CDR2 is YSYEKL in the germline V gene.

The V call is TRBV27, the J call TRBJ2-7; possibly TRBD1 for D (7 bases). V was shortened by 3 bases and J by 6 bases, with 15 bases between the two germline ends. There are 14 residues in the CDR3. Germline V CDR1 and CDR2: MNHEY, SMNVEV (reference sequence). The CDR3 is CASSFGQGGGEQYF. CDR3 coding DNA: TGTGCCAGCAGTTTTGGGCAGGGGGGCGGCGAGCAGTACTTC.

CDR3 sequence (DNA): TGCGCCAGCAGCCAAGATCGAGGGGCGGACTACGAGCAGTACGTC. It encodes CASSQDRGADYEQYV. The chain has TRBV4-1 and TRBJ2-7, with D perhaps TRBD1 or TRBD2 (5 bases each). V was trimmed by 0 bases and J by 3 bases, leaving 12 bases between them. The CDR3 sequence is 15 residues long. Germline V gene sequence: CDR1 MGHRA, CDR2 YSYEKL.